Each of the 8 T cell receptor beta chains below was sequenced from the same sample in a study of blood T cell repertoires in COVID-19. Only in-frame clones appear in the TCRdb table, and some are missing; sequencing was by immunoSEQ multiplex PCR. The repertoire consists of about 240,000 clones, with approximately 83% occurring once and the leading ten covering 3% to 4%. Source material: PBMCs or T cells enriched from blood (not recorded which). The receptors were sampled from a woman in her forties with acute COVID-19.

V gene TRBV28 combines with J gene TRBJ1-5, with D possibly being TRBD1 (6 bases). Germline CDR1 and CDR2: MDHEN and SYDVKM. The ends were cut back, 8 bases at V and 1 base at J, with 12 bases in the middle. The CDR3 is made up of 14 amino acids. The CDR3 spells CASQTGPSNQPQHF. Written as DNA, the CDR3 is TGTGCCAGCCAGACAGGACCGAGCAATCAGCCCCAGCATTTT.

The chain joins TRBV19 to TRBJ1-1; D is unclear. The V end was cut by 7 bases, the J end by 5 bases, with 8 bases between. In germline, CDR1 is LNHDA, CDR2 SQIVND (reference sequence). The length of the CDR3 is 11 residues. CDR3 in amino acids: CASKRFTEAFF. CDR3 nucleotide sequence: TGTGCCAGTAAACGGTTTACTGAAGCTTTCTTT. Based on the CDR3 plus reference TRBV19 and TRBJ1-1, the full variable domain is DGGITQSPKYLFRKEGQNVTLSCEQNLNHDAMYWYRQDPGQGLRLIYYSQIVNDFQKGDIAEGYSVSREKKESFPLTVTSAQKNPTAFYLCASKRFTEAFFGQGTRLTVV.

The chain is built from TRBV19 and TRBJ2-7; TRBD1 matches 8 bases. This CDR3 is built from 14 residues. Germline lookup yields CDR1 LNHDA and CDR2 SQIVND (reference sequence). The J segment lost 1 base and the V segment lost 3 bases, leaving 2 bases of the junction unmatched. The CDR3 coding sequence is TGTGCCAGTAGTATTAACAGGGGGTCCTACGAGCAGTACTTC. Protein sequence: CASSINRGSYEQYF.

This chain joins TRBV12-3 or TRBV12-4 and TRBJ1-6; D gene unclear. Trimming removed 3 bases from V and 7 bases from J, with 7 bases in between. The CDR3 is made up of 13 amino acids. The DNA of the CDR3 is TGTGCCAGCAGTTTTTTGAGGAATTCACCCCTCCACTTT. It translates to CASSFLRNSPLHF.

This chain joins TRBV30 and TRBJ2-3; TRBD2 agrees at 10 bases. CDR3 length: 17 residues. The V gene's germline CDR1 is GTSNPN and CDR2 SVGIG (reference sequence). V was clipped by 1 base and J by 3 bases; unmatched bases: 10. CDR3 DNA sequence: TGTGCCTGGAGTGGCCGGGCTAGCGGGAGTGGTACAGATACGCAGTATTTT. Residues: CAWSGRASGSGTDTQYF.

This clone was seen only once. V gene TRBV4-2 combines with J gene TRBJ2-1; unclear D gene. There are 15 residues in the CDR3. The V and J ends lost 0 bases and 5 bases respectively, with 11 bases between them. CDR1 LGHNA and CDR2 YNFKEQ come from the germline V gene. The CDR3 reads CASSQELPPHNEQFF. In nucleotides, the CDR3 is TGTGCCAGCAGCCAAGAACTCCCACCCCACAATGAGCAGTTCTTC.

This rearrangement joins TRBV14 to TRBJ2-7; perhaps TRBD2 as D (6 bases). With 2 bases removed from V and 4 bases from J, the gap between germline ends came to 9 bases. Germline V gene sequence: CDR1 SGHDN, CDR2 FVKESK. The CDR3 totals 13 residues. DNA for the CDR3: TGTGCCAGCAGCCAATCAGGACTATACGAGCAGTACTTC. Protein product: CASSQSGLYEQYF.

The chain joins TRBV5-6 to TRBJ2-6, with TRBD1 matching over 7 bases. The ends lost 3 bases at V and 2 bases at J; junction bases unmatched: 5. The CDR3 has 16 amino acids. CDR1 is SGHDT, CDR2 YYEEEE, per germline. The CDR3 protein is CASSYGTDPGANVLTF. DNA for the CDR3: TGTGCCAGCAGCTACGGGACAGATCCTGGGGCCAACGTCCTGACTTTC.